This TCR beta chain came from a study of blood T cell repertoires in COVID-19. This CDR3 is built from 14 residues. Germline assignment: CDR1 KGHSH and CDR2 LQKENI. Trimming pared 1 base from V and 8 bases from J, leaving 13 bases between. Original handling: Using reference gene primer amplification, nucleated cell counts were estimated. Only in-frame clones appear in the TCRdb table, and some are missing; sequencing was by immunoSEQ multiplex PCR. The V and J calls and clone size are taken from that table; D and trimming were inferred from the DNA. The sample records some 95,000 clones, roughly 87% being singletons.

The sequence came from a man aged 65 to 79 with acute or convalescent COVID-19. Sequencing used peripheral blood. The rearrangement links TRBV18 to TRBJ2-3; perhaps TRBD2 as D (6 bases). The CDR3 loop is CASSPRQGGGTQYF. CDR3 nucleotide sequence: TGTGCCAGCTCACCACGGCAGGGAGGAGGTACGCAGTATTTT.